The T cell receptor (beta chain) described here comes from a study of OX40 agonist ivuxolimab in advanced cancers. For the wider study: The costimulatory receptor OX40 (CD134) was targeted by ivuxolimab, a fully human IgG2 agonistic monoclonal antibody. Intravenous ivuxolimab was administered to patients every 2 weeks at six dose levels: 0.01, 0.1, 0.3, 1.5, 3 and 10 mg/kg. Of the 50 to 55 patients in dose escalation, 19 had hepatocellular carcinoma, some 15 had melanoma, 9 had renal cell carcinoma and 9 had head and neck cancer. The dose-escalation cohort was roughly 83% male with a mean age of about 60 years, ranging from 23 to 79. Prior anti-PD-1, anti-PD-L1 or anti-CTLA-4 therapy was permitted, and about two fifths of dose-escalation patients had received checkpoint inhibitors. Partial responses were achieved by three dose-escalation patients, of whom one had hepatocellular carcinoma and two had cutaneous melanoma. Peripheral TCRbeta sequencing was intended to test whether TCR sequence diversity was altered and clonal T-cell expansion was caused by ivuxolimab. The paper describes the monotherapy dose-escalation part (N = 52 patients) of the phase I trial of ivuxolimab.

The trial excluded patients who had a history of autoimmune disease or were on systemic immunosuppression. Peripheral blood for TCR sequencing was collected from all dose cohorts at baseline, on cycle 4 day 1, and on cycle 7 day 1. Samples came from an open-label, multicenter, first-in-human phase I dose-escalation trial of ivuxolimab. Adults with locally advanced or metastatic melanoma, renal cell, hepatocellular, or head and neck squamous cell carcinoma were enrolled in the trial. Before TCR sequencing, CD4+ T cells and CD8+ T cells from peripheral blood were sorted into separate populations. General study outcomes and caveats: After ivuxolimab, CD8+ T cells had more expanded clones than CD4+ T cells on average. At doses of 0.1 to 3.0 mg/kg, clonal expansion of both CD4+ and CD8+ T cells in blood was seen between baseline and week 6. The antigen specificity of the clonally expanded peripheral T cells was not determined. Low levels of normalized T-cell clonal expansion were also shown by some nonresponding patients. Partial responders in the 0.1-3.0 mg/kg groups had among the lowest normalized peripheral clonal expansion, especially among CD8+ T cells.

The CDR3 starts with the cysteine, ends with the phenylalanine, and has 16 residues. Solely the CDR3 DNA is kept, with 48 bases framed from the first base. V is pruned by 1 base and J by 8 bases, leaving 8 bases of the junction without a gene match. From a lookup of the germline V gene, CDR1 and CDR2 are SGHRS and YFSETQ. To sequence the TCRbeta CDR3 region, genomic DNA was isolated from the sorted cells. The immunoSEQ Assay was used for sequencing of TCRbeta CDR3 regions. TCRdb holds this immuneACCESS table with in-frame rearrangements only. Some clones are missing; in checked studies, unresolved V genes explain under half, and the rest has no known cause. This sample comprises 80,000 to 100,000 clones, around 92% of them detected only once. Clones ranked in the top ten supply around 0.54% of the sample. About this clone itself: The antigen this receptor binds is unknown. No base quality values were provided; no much bigger clone lies one nucleotide off.

The clonotype comes from an adult with an advanced solid tumor such as melanoma, head and neck, liver or kidney cancer. Recombination joined TRBV5-1 with TRBJ2-1, and 11 junctional nucleotides match TRBD1. The sequencing here drew on CD4+ or CD8+ T cells sorted from blood, taken in a trial of the OX40 agonist ivuxolimab. The DNA is as follows: TGCGCCAGCAGCTTGACACCGGGACAGGGGGGAGATGAGCAGTTCTTC. It translates as CASSLTPGQGGDEQFF.